This is a list of T cell receptor beta chains from one sample in a study of identical twins. TCRdb re-called the 5' RACE reads through MiXCR, storing one row per CDR3 protein. The repertoire includes about 720,000 distinct CDR3 sequences, about 20% of them detected once, and less than 15% sits in the top ten. A further study also used this sample, focusing on T cells expressing NK-cell markers.

Sequenced input: PBMCs. Source of these receptors: a woman aged 18-29 years in good health. CDR3s include the opening cysteine and the closing phenylalanine or tryptophan. Fields, in order: CDR3 length, J gene, V gene, D gene, clone size, CDR3 DNA, CDR3 protein. D genes are given only for firm matches. Expanded clones are given a class, and other clones once, few, many or no size at all.

11,TRBJ2-4,TRBV7-2,.,.,TGTGCCAGCAGCTTAGCGGGGCACGAGTACTTC,CASSLAGHEYF
18,TRBJ2-2,TRBV27,TRBD2,.,TGTGCCAGCAGTTTAATCGGGACAGCGGGAGGGCACACCGGGGAGCTGTTTTTT,CASSLIGTAGGHTGELFF
14,TRBJ2-3,TRBV5-6,.,.,TGTGCCAGCAGCTTGGTTGCGTTCACAGATACGCAGTATTTT,CASSLVAFTDTQYF
17,TRBJ2-1,TRBV3-1,TRBD2,.,TGTGCCACCACATCAGCGGGAGGGGGGAATTCCTACAATGAGCAGTTCTTC,CATTSAGGGNSYNEQFF
12,TRBJ2-7,TRBV6-5,TRBD1,.,TGTGCCAGCAAAAGGACAGGGTACGAGCAGTACTTC,CASKRTGYEQYF
14,TRBJ1-5,TRBV12-3/TRBV12-4,.,few,TGTGCCAGCACCCTTGCCGGGGCTAATCAGCCCCAGCATTTT,CASTLAGANQPQHF
15,TRBJ2-3,TRBV9,TRBD1,.,TGTGCCAGCAGCGTAGCGACAGGGGCTGTGAATACGCAGTATTTT,CASSVATGAVNTQYF
16,TRBJ1-5,TRBV12-3/TRBV12-4,TRBD1,few,TGTGCCAGCAGTCGTGGAGGAAGGACAGGCGATCAGCCCCAGCATTTT,CASSRGGRTGDQPQHF
10,TRBJ2-4,TRBV20-1,.,few,TGCAGTGCTCTAGAAAACATTCAGTACTTC,CSALENIQYF
15,TRBJ2-7,TRBV7-2,.,.,TGTGCCAGCAGCTTATTAGGTGGGGGCTCCTACGAGCAGTACTTC,CASSLLGGGSYEQYF
14,TRBJ2-6,TRBV20-1,.,.,TGCAGTGCTATCCCAGGATCTGGGGCCAACGTCCTGACTTTC,CSAIPGSGANVLTF
14,TRBJ2-3,TRBV7-7,.,.,TGTGCCAGCAGCTTCAACCGGGACTCGTATACGCAGTATTTT,CASSFNRDSYTQYF
19,TRBJ2-3,TRBV11-2,.,.,TGTGCCAGCAGCTTACCTTTCGGTCCCAATCTTACTAGCACAGATACGCAGTATTTT,CASSLPFGPNLTSTDTQYF
16,TRBJ2-3,TRBV9,TRBD2,many,TGTGCCAGCAGCGTACAAGGAAGCGGGGGGGGGAATACGCAGTATTTT,CASSVQGSGGGNTQYF
14,TRBJ2-1,TRBV29-1,TRBD2,few,TGCAGCGTTGAAGACGGGACTAGATCACATGAGCAGTTCTTC,CSVEDGTRSHEQFF
15,TRBJ2-1,TRBV7-9,.,few,TGTGCCAGCAGCTTATTGCGGGCCTCCTACAATGAGCAGTTCTTC,CASSLLRASYNEQFF
14,TRBJ2-5,TRBV12-3/TRBV12-4,.,.,TGTGCCAGCAGTTCAGGGAACGTCCACGAGACCCAGTACTTC,CASSSGNVHETQYF
13,TRBJ2-3,TRBV5-1,.,few,TGCGCCAGCAGCCATAGATCAGGAGATACGCAGTATTTT,CASSHRSGDTQYF
15,TRBJ2-5,TRBV6-1,TRBD2,few,TGTGCCAGCACCGTTAGCGGGAGGGCAGGAGAGACCCAGTACTTC,CASTVSGRAGETQYF
16,TRBJ2-1,TRBV7-2,TRBD2,few,TGTGCCAGCAGCCTGGGAGCGGGAGTCTTTCGGAATGAGCAGTTCTTC,CASSLGAGVFRNEQFF
13,TRBJ1-1,TRBV18,.,few,TGTGCCAGCTCACGGACGGACGGCAGTGAAGCTTTCTTT,CASSRTDGSEAFF
15,TRBJ2-1,TRBV6-9,TRBD2,.,TGTGCCAGCCCACAGGGACTAGCGGACTCCAATGAGCAGTTCTTC,CASPQGLADSNEQFF
16,TRBJ1-1,TRBV7-9,.,.,TGTGCCAGCAGCTTTATCGGAGGAAGTTTCGGCACTGAAGCTTTCTTT,CASSFIGGSFGTEAFF
14,TRBJ2-3,TRBV7-2,.,.,TGTGCCAGCAGGACCTCGCCGGGCCATAATACGCAGTATTTT,CASRTSPGHNTQYF
14,TRBJ2-7,TRBV4-3,.,few,TGCGCCAGCAGCCAAGAACGAGGGAGTATCGAGCAGTACTTC,CASSQERGSIEQYF
14,TRBJ1-2,TRBV20-1,TRBD1,few,TGCAGTGCTAGAGAAGGACAGGGGGACTATGGCTACACCTTC,CSAREGQGDYGYTF
15,TRBJ2-7,TRBV19,TRBD1,few,TGTGCCAGTAGTTCTACTGGACAGGGGTCCTACGAGCAGTACTTC,CASSSTGQGSYEQYF
16,TRBJ2-1,TRBV20-1,.,.,TGCAGTGCTAGTGTTCGCGGGACCCCCCACTACAATGAGCAGTTCTTC,CSASVRGTPHYNEQFF
13,TRBJ2-1,TRBV11-2,.,many,TGTGCCAGCAGCTTTTCCTTGGAGACTGAGCAGTTCTTC,CASSFSLETEQFF
13,TRBJ2-2,TRBV29-1,TRBD1,few,TGCAGCGTCGACGTAGGGGGCGGCGGGGAGCTGTTTTTT,CSVDVGGGGELFF
13,TRBJ2-7,TRBV2,.,.,TGTGCCAGCAGTGAGCGGGACTCCTACGAGCAGTACTTC,CASSERDSYEQYF
17,TRBJ2-3,TRBV10-3,TRBD2,few,TGTGCCATCAGTGAGTCGATGAGAGGACTAGCGGTCCGGACGCAGTATTTT,CAISESMRGLAVRTQYF
17,TRBJ1-2,TRBV5-1,TRBD1,many,TGCGCCAGCAGCTTGGCCTCCCGGGACAGGAGGGACTATGGCTACACCTTC,CASSLASRDRRDYGYTF
14,TRBJ2-3,TRBV14,.,.,TGTGCCAGCAGCCTATGGGGTCGCGGAGATACGCAGTATTTT,CASSLWGRGDTQYF
15,TRBJ2-1,TRBV4-3,TRBD1,few,TGCGCCAGCAGCCAAGACAGGGGGCGTTACAATGAGCAGTTCTTC,CASSQDRGRYNEQFF
17,TRBJ2-3,TRBV11-1,TRBD2,.,TGTGCCAGCAGCTTAGGCGGACTAGCGGGGGCCACAGATACGCAGTATTTT,CASSLGGLAGATDTQYF
11,TRBJ2-3,TRBV12-3/TRBV12-4,.,.,TGTGCCAGCGCCACTTATTATACGCAGTATTTT,CASATYYTQYF
15,TRBJ1-4,TRBV6-1,TRBD1,.,TGTGCCAGCAGTACCGGGGACAGGGGTTATGAAAAACTGTTTTTT,CASSTGDRGYEKLFF
14,TRBJ1-2,TRBV7-2,.,.,TGTGCCAGCAGCTTTGCACACCTCGGCTATGGCTACACCTTC,CASSFAHLGYGYTF
13,TRBJ1-2,TRBV7-2,TRBD1,many,TGTGCCAGCAGTCGGACAGGGCGCGATGGCTACACCTTC,CASSRTGRDGYTF
16,TRBJ2-7,TRBV7-2,TRBD1,.,TGTGCCAGCAGCTTAGAGACAGGGGCGGGTTTCCGCGAGCAGTACTTC,CASSLETGAGFREQYF
15,TRBJ1-4,TRBV5-1,TRBD1,few,TGCGCCAGCAGCTACGAGGGGGCCACTAATGAAAAACTGTTTTTT,CASSYEGATNEKLFF
15,TRBJ2-1,TRBV7-2,TRBD1,few,TGTGCCAGCAGCTTGCTACAGGGGACCTACAATGAGCAGTTCTTC,CASSLLQGTYNEQFF
14,TRBJ2-3,TRBV4-1,.,few,TGCGCCAGCAGCCAAGAATTGAACACAGATACGCAGTATTTT,CASSQELNTDTQYF
15,TRBJ2-7,TRBV10-3,TRBD2,few,TGTGCCATCAGTGAGTCGATGACTAGCGGATACGAGCAGTACTTC,CAISESMTSGYEQYF
16,TRBJ1-6,TRBV2,.,.,TGTGCCAGCAGTGAGAAGCTTAGCTCCTATAATTCACCCCTCCACTTT,CASSEKLSSYNSPLHF
14,TRBJ2-1,TRBV18,.,.,TGTGCCAGCTCACCAGGCAGGGGCAACAATGAGCAGTTCTTC,CASSPGRGNNEQFF
14,TRBJ1-3,TRBV20-1,.,.,TGCAGTGCTAGACCTCGCCGCTCTGGAAACACCATATATTTT,CSARPRRSGNTIYF
16,TRBJ2-2,TRBV7-2,.,.,TGTACCAGCAGCTTAGAGGCGGGACCCAACACCGGGGAGCTGTTTTTT,CTSSLEAGPNTGELFF
14,TRBJ2-7,TRBV5-5,.,.,TGTGCCAGCAGCTCGGGGCGGGGTTCCTACGAGCAGTACTTC,CASSSGRGSYEQYF